The present T cell receptor (beta chain) was sequenced within a study of shared clonotypes between healthy human individuals. The sample holds one count of this clone. With 8 bases clipped from V and 7 bases from J, the junction kept 11 bases outside the gene matches. Germline V CDR1 and CDR2: MNHEY, SMNVEV (reference sequence). CDR3 length: 14 residues. Selected positively for CCR7 and CD45RO-negative, naive CD8 cells excluded terminally differentiated effector memory CD45RA+ cells. Clones were sequenced by immunoSEQ multiplex PCR, and TCRdb holds only the in-frame ones, with some missing. The sample lists over 750,000 clones, 96% occurring once.

The TCR originated in a man younger than 40 in good health. This chain joins TRBV27 and TRBJ2-7; 10 bases agree with TRBD1. The sequencing sample was made of naive CD8+ T cells sorted from blood. CDR3 sequence: CASAPGTGAFEQYF. The CDR3 DNA is TGTGCCAGCGCCCCCGGGACAGGGGCCTTTGAGCAGTACTTC.